This T cell receptor (beta chain) was recovered during a study of OX40 agonist ivuxolimab in advanced cancers. For the study at large: The mean age was roughly 60 years, ranging from roughly 23 to 90, with approximately 85% of participants male.

Data came from immunoSEQ multiplex PCR; TCRdb stores just in-frame clones and leaves some out. The sample consists of 99,000 or so clones, about 92% of them appearing once. Germline CDR1 and CDR2: SQVTM and ANQGSEA. The CDR3 extends over 11 amino acids. The germline V and J ends were trimmed by 3 bases and 5 bases, with 7 bases remaining between them. The chain employs TRBV29-1 and TRBJ2-5; either TRBD1 or TRBD2 may fit D (5 bases each). The sequences come from CD4+ or CD8+ T cells sorted from blood, collected in a trial of the OX40 agonist ivuxolimab. The origin of this receptor is an adult with an advanced solid tumor such as melanoma, head and neck, liver or kidney cancer. In DNA, the CDR3 is TGCAGCGTTGACTGGGGGGAGACCCAGTACTTC. It encodes CSVDWGETQYF.